These T cell receptor beta chains were read from a single sample in a study of T-cell reconstitution after alpha-beta-depleted transplantation in children. In TCRdb, the PCR reads were re-called with MiXCR into one record per CDR3 protein. This sample has approximately 390,000 distinct CDR3 sequences; about a tenth occur once, and the top ten carry approximately 5%. The input for sequencing was PBMCs from the stem cell graft donor, taken from the stem cell graft. Receptor source: a human donor who donated a stem cell graft to a child with acute myeloid leukemia. The CDR3 runs from the conserved cysteine through the conserved F or W. The D gene is left open where the match is weak. Size values are once, few and many counts, or a class for expanded clones, and some rows have none.

clone_size	d_call	v_call	j_call	cdr3_nt	cdr3_aa
-	-	TRBV5-5	TRBJ2-1	TGTGCCAGCAGCTTGGGCAGGGTGGCAATTAGTGAGCAGTTCTTC	CASSLGRVAISEQFF
few	TRBD2	TRBV25-1	TRBJ2-3	TGTGCCAGCAGTGCAAGCTGGGGGGAAAATAGCGGGACCACAGATACGCAGTATTTT	CASSASWGENSGTTDTQYF
-	-	TRBV12-3/TRBV12-4	TRBJ2-1	TGTGCCATCGGTCGTTGGGATGAGCAGTTCTTC	CAIGRWDEQFF
few	-	TRBV29-1	TRBJ2-4	TGCAGCGTTGAAGCAAATTTTGGGCAAAACATTCAGTACTTC	CSVEANFGQNIQYF
few	-	TRBV25-1	TRBJ1-2	TGTGCCAGCAGTGAATCCTTCGCCCATTCCTATGGCTACACCTTC	CASSESFAHSYGYTF
-	TRBD2	TRBV7-9	TRBJ2-4	TGTGCCAGCAGCCCGACTAGCGGGAGAACCAAAAACATTCAGTACTTC	CASSPTSGRTKNIQYF
few	TRBD2	TRBV12-3/TRBV12-4	TRBJ2-2	TGTGCCAGCAGTTTTTGGGCTGGAGGCGGGGGGGCCGGGGAGCTGTTTTTT	CASSFWAGGGGAGELFF
-	-	TRBV19	TRBJ2-2	TGTGCCAGTAGTATACCAGGGGTGGGCACCGGGGAGCTGTTTTTT	CASSIPGVGTGELFF
many	-	TRBV20-1	TRBJ1-1	TGCAGTGCTAGGGGCAGGAACACTGAAGCTTTCTTT	CSARGRNTEAFF
many	-	TRBV29-1	TRBJ2-1	TGCAGCGTTGAATACTCGACGGTCCTCGGCAGTGTGCAGTTCTTC	CSVEYSTVLGSVQFF
-	TRBD1	TRBV10-3	TRBJ1-2	TGTGCCGGTTCCTGGGGGACAGACTATGGCTACACCTTC	CAGSWGTDYGYTF
few	-	TRBV12-3/TRBV12-4	TRBJ2-5	TGTGCCAGCAGTTTCTCGGCAGTCAGAGAGACCCAGTACTTC	CASSFSAVRETQYF
few	-	TRBV7-8	TRBJ1-2	TGTGCCAGCAGCTTAGTTCCAGTTTATGGCTACACCTTC	CASSLVPVYGYTF
few	-	TRBV6-5	TRBJ1-5	TGTGCCAGCAGGGACTCAGCATCCAATCAGCCCCAGCATTTT	CASRDSASNQPQHF
-	TRBD1	TRBV12-3/TRBV12-4	TRBJ2-5	TGTGCCAGCTCAGGGGGACGGCGAGAGACCCAGTACTTC	CASSGGRRETQYF
many	-	TRBV5-1	TRBJ2-5	TGCGCCAGCACCCGAGCGGAGGAGGGGGAGACCCAGTACTTC	CASTRAEEGETQYF
few	-	TRBV7-8	TRBJ1-3	TGTGCCAGCAGCTTAGCCTCGACTTACTCTGGAAACACCATATATTTT	CASSLASTYSGNTIYF
many	-	TRBV29-1	TRBJ2-1	TGCAGCGTTGGGGGGGTCGTGACTAGTAACAATGAGCAGTTCTTC	CSVGGVVTSNNEQFF
few	-	TRBV10-3	TRBJ1-2	TGTGCCATCGGGCAAGCGGACTATGGCTACACCTTC	CAIGQADYGYTF
many	TRBD2	TRBV6-2/TRBV6-3	TRBJ2-4	TGTGCCATCGGCGGACTAGCGGAAAACATTCAGTACTTC	CAIGGLAENIQYF
-	-	TRBV12-3/TRBV12-4	TRBJ1-1	TGTGCCAGCAGTTTTACAGGGAGGAACACTGAAGCTTTCTTT	CASSFTGRNTEAFF
few	-	TRBV9	TRBJ2-1	TGTGCCAGCAGCGTAGAGCCCGCCGGAGGATATGAGCAGTTCTTC	CASSVEPAGGYEQFF
-	-	TRBV12-3/TRBV12-4	TRBJ2-5	TGTGCCAGCAGGCCTGCAGGGAGCCCCGAGACCCAGTACTTC	CASRPAGSPETQYF
few	TRBD2	TRBV12-3/TRBV12-4	TRBJ2-1	TGTGCCAGCAGCCTCCCGGGACTAGCGGGAGTTTTCAATGAGCAGTTCTTC	CASSLPGLAGVFNEQFF
-	TRBD2	TRBV6-1	TRBJ2-1	TGTGCCAGCAGGGTAGCGGGCCTACCCTACAATGAGCAGTTCTTC	CASRVAGLPYNEQFF
few	TRBD2	TRBV5-1	TRBJ2-5	TGCGCCAGCAGCTTGCGACTAGCGGGGGTACCGCAAGAGACCCAGTACTTC	CASSLRLAGVPQETQYF
-	-	TRBV24-1	TRBJ2-3	TGTGCCACCAGTGCCTCAGATTCTAGCACAGATACGCAGTATTTT	CATSASDSSTDTQYF
few	-	TRBV6-2/TRBV6-3	TRBJ2-7	TGTGCCAGCAGGAACACCGGGACAAACCACTACGAGCAGTACTTC	CASRNTGTNHYEQYF
few	-	TRBV15	TRBJ2-3	TGTGCCACCAGCAGAGCCGGTAGGGGTCCTACAGATACGCAGTATTTT	CATSRAGRGPTDTQYF
-	TRBD1	TRBV5-1	TRBJ2-3	TGCGCCAGCAGCACCCGGGACAGGGTTTTAGATACGCAGTATTTT	CASSTRDRVLDTQYF
few	-	TRBV5-1	TRBJ1-1	TGCGCCAGCAGCTTGGATTTTTATCAGAACACTGAAGCTTTCTTT	CASSLDFYQNTEAFF
few	-	TRBV5-1	TRBJ1-4	TGCGCCAGCAGCTCCAATCCACAGGGTGTTCGTGAAAAACTGTTTTTT	CASSSNPQGVREKLFF
-	-	TRBV12-3/TRBV12-4	TRBJ2-1	TGTGCCACGAAGCCCAGCGGGCCTTCCTACAATGAGCAGTTCTTC	CATKPSGPSYNEQFF